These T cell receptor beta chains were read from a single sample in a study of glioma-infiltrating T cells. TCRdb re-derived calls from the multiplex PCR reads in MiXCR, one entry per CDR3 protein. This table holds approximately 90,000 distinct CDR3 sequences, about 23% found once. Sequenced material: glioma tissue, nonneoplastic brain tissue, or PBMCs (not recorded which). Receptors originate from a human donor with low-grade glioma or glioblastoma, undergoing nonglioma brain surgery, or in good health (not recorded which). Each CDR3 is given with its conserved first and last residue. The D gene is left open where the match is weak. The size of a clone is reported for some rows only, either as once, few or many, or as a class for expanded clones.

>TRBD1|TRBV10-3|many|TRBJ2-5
TGTGCCACCGGACAGGCTACTCTCCAAGAGACCCAGTACTTC
CATGQATLQETQYF
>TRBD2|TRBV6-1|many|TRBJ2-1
TGTGCCAGCAGTTCCTTGAATAGCGGGAGGGGGAATGAGCAGTTCTTC
CASSSLNSGRGNEQFF
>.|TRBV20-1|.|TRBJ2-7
TGCAGTCCGGAACCGGGACATGGCTCCTACGAGCAGTACTTC
CSPEPGHGSYEQYF
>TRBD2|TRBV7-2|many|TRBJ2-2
TGTGCCAGCAGCTCGCCTGCGGAGGCGGGAGACACCGGGAAGCTGTTTTTT
CASSSPAEAGDTGKLFF
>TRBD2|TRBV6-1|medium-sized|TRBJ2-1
TGTGCCAGCAGTTCCATCGGACTAGCGGGAAACAATGAGCAGTTCTTC
CASSSIGLAGNNEQFF
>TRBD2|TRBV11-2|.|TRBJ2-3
TGTGCCAGCAGCTTAGTACTAGCGGGAGTAGATACGCAGTATTTT
CASSLVLAGVDTQYF
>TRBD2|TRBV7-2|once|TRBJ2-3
TGTGCCAGCATCCAAGCTAGCGGGAGTGCAGATACGCAGTATTTT
CASIQASGSADTQYF
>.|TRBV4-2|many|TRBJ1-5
TGTGCCAGCAGCCAAGATGGGGTGGGCAATCAGCCCCAGCATTTT
CASSQDGVGNQPQHF
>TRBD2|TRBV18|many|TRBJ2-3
TGTGCCAGTAGCCCGGGACTAAGCACAGATACGCAGTATTTT
CASSPGLSTDTQYF
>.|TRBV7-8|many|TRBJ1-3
TGTGCCAGCAGCCTAGATTTCTCTGGAAACACCATATATTTT
CASSLDFSGNTIYF
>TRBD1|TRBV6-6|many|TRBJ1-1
TGTGCCAGCAGTTACTCGATTCCGGGACAGGGGGCGGGACGGAACACTGAAGCTTTCTTT
CASSYSIPGQGAGRNTEAFF